Below, 5 T cell receptor beta chains from the same sample are listed, as sequenced in a study of blood T cell repertoires in COVID-19. Data came from immunoSEQ multiplex PCR; TCRdb stores just in-frame clones and leaves some out. The sample has some 130,000 clones, about three quarters seen once. The sample was peripheral blood. Every receptor here comes from a man at least 80 years old with acute or convalescent COVID-19.

This clone was picked up a small number of times. The rearrangement joins TRBV7-8 to TRBJ2-7, with unresolved D. The CDR3 spans 11 residues. Per germline, CDR1 SGHVS and CDR2 FQNEAQ. Trimming left V 4 bases short and J 4 bases short, with 5 bases between. CDR3 sequence (DNA): TGTGCCAGCAGCTCTGAGTACGAGCAGTACTTC. Encoded protein: CASSSEYEQYF. The full variable domain, rest sourced from reference TRBV7-8 and TRBJ2-7, is GAGVSQSPRYKVAKRGQDVALRCDPISGHVSLFWYQQALGQGPEFLTYFQNEAQLDKSGLPSDRFFAERPEGSVSTLKIQRTQQEDSAVYLCASSSEYEQYFGPGTRLTVT.

This clone was recorded only once. V and J are TRBV6-2 or TRBV6-3 and TRBJ1-6, with 9 bases matching TRBD1. This CDR3 comprises 17 residues. Germline assignment: CDR1 MNHEY and CDR2 SVGEGT. V lost 5 bases and J lost 0; bases outside the gene matches: 5. This CDR3 is CASSQTGGSSYNSPLHF. Here the CDR3 DNA reads TGTGCCAGCAGTCAGACAGGGGGAAGCTCCTATAATTCACCCCTCCACTTT.

This chain connects TRBV6-5 to TRBJ1-5, with D perhaps matching TRBD1 (5 bases). The germline V gene encodes CDR1 MNHEY and CDR2 SVGAGI. V was clipped by 10 bases and J by 9 bases, with 16 bases between them. The length of the CDR3 is 12 residues. The CDR3 bases are TGTGCCACCGGGCCCGGGGGTAGGCCCCAGCATTTT. Encoded protein: CATGPGGRPQHF.

The chain is built from TRBV19 and TRBJ2-3; a possible D gene is TRBD2 (6 bases). CDR3 length equals 15 residues. Germline values: CDR1 LNHDA, CDR2 SQIVND (reference sequence). V was pared by 3 bases and J by 0 bases, with 10 bases between. The CDR3 spells CASSMGGESTDTQYF. CDR3 coding DNA: TGTGCCAGTAGTATGGGCGGGGAGAGCACAGATACGCAGTATTTT.

This chain links TRBV4-1 with TRBJ2-3; 7 positions match TRBD2. V was clipped by 1 base and J by 0 bases; unmatched bases: 4. This CDR3 region has 16 residues. Germline loops: CDR1 MGHRA, CDR2 YSYEKL. CDR3 DNA sequence: TGCGCCAGCAGCCAAGTCTCGGGGGGTAGCACAGATACGCAGTATTTT. This gives the protein CASSQVSGGSTDTQYF.